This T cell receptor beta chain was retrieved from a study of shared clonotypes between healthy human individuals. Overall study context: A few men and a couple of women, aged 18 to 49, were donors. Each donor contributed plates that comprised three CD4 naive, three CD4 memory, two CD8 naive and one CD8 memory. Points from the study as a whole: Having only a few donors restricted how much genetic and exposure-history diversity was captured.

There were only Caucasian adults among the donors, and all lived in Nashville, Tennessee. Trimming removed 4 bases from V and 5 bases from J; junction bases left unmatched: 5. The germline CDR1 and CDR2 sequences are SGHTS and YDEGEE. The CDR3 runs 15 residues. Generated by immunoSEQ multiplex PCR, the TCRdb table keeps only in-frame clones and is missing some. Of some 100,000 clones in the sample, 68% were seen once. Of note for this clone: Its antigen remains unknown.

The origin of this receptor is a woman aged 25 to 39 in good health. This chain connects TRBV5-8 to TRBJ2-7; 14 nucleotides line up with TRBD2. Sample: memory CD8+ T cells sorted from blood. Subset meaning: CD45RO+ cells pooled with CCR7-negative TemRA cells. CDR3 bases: TGTGCCAGCAGCAGACTAGCGGGAGGGCGGAACGAGCAGTACTTC. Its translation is CASSRLAGGRNEQYF. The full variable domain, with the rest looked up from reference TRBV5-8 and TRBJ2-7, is EAGVTQSPTHLIKTRGQQATLRCSPISGHTSVYWYQQALGLGLQFLLWYDEGEERNRGNFPPRFSGRQFPNYSSELNVNALELEDSALYLCASSRLAGGRNEQYFGPGTRLTVT.